This entry is about one T cell receptor beta chain. Its antigen remains unidentified. The data stem from a study of cytomegalovirus exposure and HLA in healthy donors. Looking at the study overall: Findings of an earlier analysis included under 140 million unique TCR beta sequences from roughly 200 million T cells.

Notes on the study in general: An analysis was carried out at a later point. It showed that HLA-associated TCR beta chains were more clonally expanded than equally common non-associated chains.

Whereas donors were nominally healthy upon sampling, unrecorded immune exposures were probable. This CDR3 is built from 15 residues. Germline CDR1 reads MGHRA; CDR2 reads YSYEKL. J gave up 5 bases and V 5 bases, and 5 bases lay outside the gene matches. The PCR used 60 Vbeta and 13 Jbeta primers. The table came from immunoSEQ multiplex PCR; TCRdb's copy has only in-frame clones and leaves some out. The repertoire table contains about 34,000 clones. The chain has TRBV4-1 and TRBJ2-5, with TRBD2 matching 13 bases. Sequencing used PBMCs. The TCR sequence derives from a woman aged 40 to 50 in good health and CMV-seropositive. Here the CDR3 reads CASSNGLAGEETQYF. Written as DNA, the CDR3 is TGCGCCAGCAGCAACGGACTAGCGGGAGAGGAGACCCAGTACTTC.